These T cell receptor beta chains were read from a single sample in a study of control samples from healthy donors and cancer patients. The table came from immunoSEQ multiplex PCR; TCRdb's copy has only in-frame clones and leaves some out. The table shows over 100,000 clones, with just over 90% occurring only once. Specimen: blood. The receptor set was obtained from a woman under 30 in good health. The CDR3 runs from the conserved cysteine through the conserved F or W. Size values are once, few and many counts, or a class for expanded clones, and some rows have none.

v_call: TRBV24-1
clone_size: -
j_call: TRBJ2-5
cdr3_aa: CATSDPTGTADF

v_call: TRBV4-1
clone_size: -
j_call: TRBJ1-6
cdr3_aa: CASSQGTGRVIDSPLHF

v_call: TRBV27
clone_size: -
j_call: TRBJ2-1
cdr3_aa: CASSFGLDRYNEQFF

v_call: TRBV5-4
clone_size: -
j_call: TRBJ1-1
cdr3_aa: CASSLYRDTEAFF

v_call: TRBV19
clone_size: -
j_call: TRBJ2-2
cdr3_aa: CASKPGVDTGELFF

v_call: TRBV27
clone_size: -
j_call: TRBJ1-2
cdr3_aa: CASSSPNDSGYTF

v_call: TRBV9
clone_size: once
j_call: TRBJ2-3
cdr3_aa: CASSLYGGAGLADTQYF

v_call: TRBV4-1
clone_size: -
j_call: TRBJ1-4
cdr3_aa: CASSHPLLNEKLFF

v_call: TRBV12-3/TRBV12-4
clone_size: -
j_call: TRBJ1-1
cdr3_aa: CASSPTPNTEAFF

v_call: TRBV7-2
clone_size: -
j_call: TRBJ2-7
cdr3_aa: CASSLRTSGLSRYEQYF

v_call: TRBV5-1
clone_size: -
j_call: TRBJ2-5
cdr3_aa: CASSLWGAQQETQYF

v_call: TRBV3-1/TRBV3-2
clone_size: -
j_call: TRBJ2-3
cdr3_aa: CASSQEGTGGGTDTQYF

v_call: TRBV6-1
clone_size: -
j_call: TRBJ1-1
cdr3_aa: CASSEWRGPSEAFF